A selection of T cell receptor beta chains follows, all from one sample in a study of blood T cell repertoires in COVID-19. Profiled with immunoSEQ multiplex PCR; TCRdb holds only in-frame clones, not every one. The data hold 150,000 to 200,000 clones, with 86% observed a single time. Sequencing was carried out using peripheral blood. These receptor sequences come from a woman of 80 years or more in a cohort sampled during active or convalescent COVID-19. CDR3s include the opening cysteine and the closing phenylalanine or tryptophan.

V gene	J gene	CDR3 length	CDR3 protein
TRBV6-2/TRBV6-3	TRBJ1-2	11	CASSHTYGYTF
TRBV19	TRBJ2-1	14	CASSMETRDRGQFF
TRBV29-1	TRBJ1-3	15	CSVIKDGDSGNTIYF
TRBV4-1	TRBJ1-5	15	CASSQGTTLNQPQHF
TRBV6-1	TRBJ2-5	18	CASSEKVVGLAGVETQYF
TRBV6-5	TRBJ1-2	12	CASGIRGYGYTF
TRBV6-5	TRBJ2-7	14	CASSYSTLGVQQYF
TRBV6-5	TRBJ1-5	14	CASSYNRGNQPQHF
TRBV4-3	TRBJ2-2	17	CASSQILAGADPGELFF
TRBV12-3/TRBV12-4	TRBJ1-2	11	CASSSFYGYTF
TRBV25-1	TRBJ1-2	14	CASRQTGGSSGYTF
TRBV6-5	TRBJ1-1	15	CASSSRTGLNTEAFF
TRBV12-3/TRBV12-4	TRBJ1-6	12	CASSSGRDRAHF
TRBV5-5	TRBJ1-6	13	CASSPLHNSPLHF
TRBV4-2	TRBJ2-3	17	CASSPHPSSGGLDTQYF
TRBV5-1	TRBJ1-1	13	CASSWGQNTEAFF
TRBV5-4	TRBJ2-3	17	CASSPGGGLAGVDTQYF
TRBV11-3	TRBJ2-3	14	CASSTGSETDTQYF
TRBV14	TRBJ1-3	15	CASSPQAAGGNTIYF
TRBV5-1	TRBJ1-6	15	CASSLAGQYNSPLHF
TRBV7-8	TRBJ1-1	16	CASSSRQGARDTEAFF
TRBV7-8	TRBJ2-2	16	CASSPRLAVGSGELFF
TRBV5-1	TRBJ2-1	17	CASSHQTGLAGSNEQFF
TRBV15	TRBJ2-6	19	CATSSLRDRGRTGANVLTF
TRBV7-2	TRBJ2-1	15	CASSPRRENYNEQFF
TRBV18	TRBJ2-3	13	CASSAIRGDTQYF